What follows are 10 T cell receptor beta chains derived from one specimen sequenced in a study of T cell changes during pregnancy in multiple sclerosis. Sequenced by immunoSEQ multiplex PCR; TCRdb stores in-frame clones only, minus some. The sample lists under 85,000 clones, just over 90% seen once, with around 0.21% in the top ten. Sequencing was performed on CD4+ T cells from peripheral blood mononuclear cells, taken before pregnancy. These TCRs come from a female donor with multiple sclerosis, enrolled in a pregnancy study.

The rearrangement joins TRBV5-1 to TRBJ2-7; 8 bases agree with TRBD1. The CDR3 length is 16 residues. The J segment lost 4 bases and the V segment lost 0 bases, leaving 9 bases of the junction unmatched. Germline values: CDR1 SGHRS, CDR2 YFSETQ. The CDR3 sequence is CASSLETGVLVYEQYF. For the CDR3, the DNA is TGCGCCAGCAGCTTGGAGACAGGGGTGTTAGTGTACGAGCAGTACTTC.

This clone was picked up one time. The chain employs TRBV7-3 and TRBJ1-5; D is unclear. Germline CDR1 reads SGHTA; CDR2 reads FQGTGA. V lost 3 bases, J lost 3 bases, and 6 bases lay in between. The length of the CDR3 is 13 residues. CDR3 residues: CASSLGVNQPQHF. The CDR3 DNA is TGTGCCAGCAGCTTGGGAGTCAATCAGCCCCAGCATTTT.

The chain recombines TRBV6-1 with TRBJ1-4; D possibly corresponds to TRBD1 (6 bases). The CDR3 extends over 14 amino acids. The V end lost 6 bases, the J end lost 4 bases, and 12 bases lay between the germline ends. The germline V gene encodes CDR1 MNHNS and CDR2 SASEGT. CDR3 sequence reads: CASRDRQVNEKLFF. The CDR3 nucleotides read TGTGCCAGCAGGGATCGACAGGTTAATGAAAAACTGTTTTTT.

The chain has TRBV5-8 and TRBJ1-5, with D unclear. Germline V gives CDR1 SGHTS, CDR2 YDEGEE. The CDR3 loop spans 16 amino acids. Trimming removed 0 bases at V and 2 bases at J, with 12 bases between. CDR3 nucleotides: TGTGCCAGCAGCTTGGTCGTGAGCACCCGCAATCAGCCCCAGCATTTT. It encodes CASSLVVSTRNQPQHF.

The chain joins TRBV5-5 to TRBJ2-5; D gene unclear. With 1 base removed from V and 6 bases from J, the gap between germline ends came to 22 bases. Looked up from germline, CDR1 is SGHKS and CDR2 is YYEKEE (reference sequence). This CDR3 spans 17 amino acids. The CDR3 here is CASSLHIQLGSAKTQYF. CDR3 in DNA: TGTGCCAGCAGCTTGCACATCCAGCTAGGATCGGCGAAGACCCAGTACTTC.

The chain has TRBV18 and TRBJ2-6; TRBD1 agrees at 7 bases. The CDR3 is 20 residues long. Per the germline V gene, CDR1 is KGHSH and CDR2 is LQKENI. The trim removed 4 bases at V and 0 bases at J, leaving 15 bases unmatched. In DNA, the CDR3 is TGTGCCAGCTCACTCCTGAGACAGGGCCCAATCACCTCTGGGGCCAACGTCCTGACTTTC. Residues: CASSLLRQGPITSGANVLTF.

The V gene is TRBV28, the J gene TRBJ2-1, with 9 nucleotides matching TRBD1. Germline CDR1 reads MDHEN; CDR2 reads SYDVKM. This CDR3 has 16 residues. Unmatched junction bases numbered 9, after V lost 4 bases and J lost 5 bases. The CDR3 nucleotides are TGTGCCAGCAGTTCCCGTTGGACAGGGGCCCACAATGAGCAGTTCTTC. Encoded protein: CASSSRWTGAHNEQFF.

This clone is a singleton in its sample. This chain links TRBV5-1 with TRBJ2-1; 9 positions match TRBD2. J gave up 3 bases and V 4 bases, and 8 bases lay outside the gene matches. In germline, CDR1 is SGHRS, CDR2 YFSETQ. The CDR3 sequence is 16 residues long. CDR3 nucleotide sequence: TGCGCCAGCAGCCCTCTCTCTAGCGGGGACTACAATGAGCAGTTCTTC. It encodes CASSPLSSGDYNEQFF.

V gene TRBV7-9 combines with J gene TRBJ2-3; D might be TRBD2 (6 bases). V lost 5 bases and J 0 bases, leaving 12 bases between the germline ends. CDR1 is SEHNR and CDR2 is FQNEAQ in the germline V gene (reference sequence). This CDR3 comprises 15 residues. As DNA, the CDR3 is TGTGCCAGCAGCCTCAGGACTACTAGCACAGATACGCAGTATTTT. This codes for CASSLRTTSTDTQYF.

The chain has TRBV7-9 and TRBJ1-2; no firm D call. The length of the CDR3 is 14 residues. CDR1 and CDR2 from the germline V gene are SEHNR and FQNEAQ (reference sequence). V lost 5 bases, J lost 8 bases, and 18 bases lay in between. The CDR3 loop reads CASSPYEKFLGYTF. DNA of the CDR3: TGTGCCAGCAGCCCCTACGAGAAGTTTCTAGGCTACACCTTC. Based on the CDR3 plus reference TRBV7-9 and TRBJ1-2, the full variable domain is DTGVSQNPRHKITKRGQNVTFRCDPISEHNRLYWYRQTLGQGPEFLTYFQNEAQLEKSRLLSDRFSAERPKGSFSTLEIQRTEQGDSAMYLCASSPYEKFLGYTFGSGTRLTVV.